Sequencing of this T cell receptor beta chain was carried out in a study of T cells in Graves' hyperthyroidism and ophthalmopathy (dated by TCRdb to the late 2010s). As for the study more broadly: Peripheral blood samples were taken at initial diagnosis, before any treatment was given. To identify distinguishing TCR V-J signatures, a discovery cohort of roughly 100 patients was used, comprising approximately 40 with Graves' ophthalmopathy and around 60 with stable Graves' hyperthyroidism. Prospective prediction of ophthalmopathy was tested in an independent validation cohort consisting of roughly 19 hyperthyroidism patients and approximately 16 patients who later progressed to ophthalmopathy. According to the paper, TCR Vbeta CDR3 sequencing was carried out on 135 peripheral blood samples, which came from under 50 ophthalmopathy, approximately 78 hyperthyroidism and roughly 17 progressor patients. After blood sampling, hyperthyroidism patients were treated with methimazole at a starting dose of 30 mg daily, and ophthalmopathy patients were treated with high-dose intravenous methylprednisolone. In six Graves' hyperthyroidism patients, the study also compared T-cell repertoires from thyroid tissue with T-cell repertoires from blood. The approximately 100 discovery patients were randomly split 7:3 into training and test sets.

The TCR beta CDR3 regions were amplified from the RNA transcripts. The first round of RT-PCR for the TCR CDR3 was performed with the HTBI primer set and the Qiagen OneStep RT-PCR kit. Libraries were constructed in a second round of multiplex PCR, after which size selection and purification were performed. Libraries were sequenced paired-end with 100 bp reads on an Illumina HiSeq2000. Under the source paper's analysis protocol: SOAPnuke was used to process the raw data, removing reads that contained adapters or uncalled bases, had a mean Phred below 15, or lacked an exact match to the constant primer or identifier. COPE v1.2.5 was used to merge high-quality paired reads, and clonotypes were defined as unique nucleotide sequences. MiTCR v1.1 was used to align the clonotypes against IMGT TRBV, TRBD and TRBJ reference segments. Only V-J combinations with frequency above 0.0001, covering about 99% of repertoires, were analysed. The TCS score was defined as F50 (clonal expansion) divided by E x V (chaos), with BLOSUM62-based TCRdist calculated between CDR3 peptides within each V-J. Welch's t-statistics and random forest reduced fewer than 550 V-J features to fewer than 15, which were used in a naive Bayes classifier (R e1071). TCRdb passed the public sequencing reads through fastp at Q25 and MiXCR, retaining productive beta sequences. Rows matching on CDR3 protein sequence are summarized as one entry with the most common DNA and genes. The V and J calls shown here were made by TCRdb, not taken from the authors' results. The sample table holds around 350,000 distinct CDR3 sequences, of which 15% to 18% were seen once. The ten most abundant clones make up around a quarter of the sample.

What the study reported, not specific to this receptor: Most expanded thyroid clonotypes (frequency above 0.001) were also detected in blood, suggesting blood repertoires may reflect thyroid immune responses. No statistical method was used to fix the sample size in advance, and group allocation was not hidden from the investigators. During validation, the model predicted progression to ophthalmopathy a median of roughly six months ahead of onset, with approximately 71% sensitivity and 72% to 80% specificity. A model built on a 13 V-J signature distinguished ophthalmopathy from stable hyperthyroidism, reaching around 87% sensitivity and approximately 83% specificity in cross-validation and 80%/75% in testing.

Hyperthyroidism patients were newly diagnosed, had a disease duration of under 2 months, and were aged 18 to 65 years. Patients with uncontrolled infections, other autoimmune diseases, pregnancy or lactation were excluded. Diagnoses were established on the basis of clinical symptoms, serum thyroxine and TRAb, thyroid ultrasound, and orbital computed tomography. For progressor patients, blood was drawn at the first diagnosis of hyperthyroidism, before any ophthalmopathy symptoms had appeared. PBMCs were separated from 10 ml of fresh peripheral blood using Ficoll-Paque density gradient centrifugation. Progressor patients were first diagnosed with Graves' hyperthyroidism and then developed ophthalmopathy during follow-up. Total RNA was extracted with Trizol reagent, and quality was checked on an Agilent 2100 Bioanalyzer. The table lists this clonotype with a few counts. Its antigen remains unidentified. The sample holds no much larger clone one base away, and base qualities are not on file.

This sequence originates from a woman aged 18-29 years with Graves' hyperthyroidism that later progressed to Graves' ophthalmopathy. Material: blood.

The encoded CDR3 is CASDINLLATDTQYF. The nucleotide sequence is given as TGTGCCAGCGATATTAATCTTCTAGCCACAGATACGCAGTATTTT. The chain is encoded by TRBV5-8 joined to TRBJ2-3; the D gene is possibly TRBD2, with 5 bases matching. V and J are truncated by 7 bases and 2 bases respectively, leaving an intervening sequence of 17 bases. The germline V gene specifies SGHTS as CDR1 and YDEGEE as CDR2. The CDR3 contains 15 residues, cysteine and phenylalanine counted. Only the CDR3 DNA is retained, 45 bases long and in frame from the first base.